The next 10 T cell receptor beta chains were all read from a single sample in a study of Graves' ophthalmopathy and Graves' hyperthyroidism. The study amplified TCR beta CDR3 regions using RNA transcripts. RT-PCR in the first round used HTBI primers; a second-round multiplex PCR followed. One entry per CDR3 protein results from TCRdb running MiXCR on the multiplex PCR reads. The sample has hundreds of thousands of distinct CDR3 sequences, under 25% seen once. The sample was peripheral blood. Receptor source: a woman under 30 with stable Graves' hyperthyroidism.

This clonotype appeared many times. The chain recombines TRBV4-1 with TRBJ1-2, with TRBD1 identical over 7 bases. The junction had 4 bases not matched to a gene; V was cut back by 1 base and J by 2 bases. CDR3 length: 15 amino acids. Germline V gives CDR1 MGHRA, CDR2 YSYEKL. The CDR3 DNA reads TGCGCCAGCAGCCAAGCGACAGGGTCAAACTATGGCTACACCTTC. Translating it yields CASSQATGSNYGYTF.

The sample holds many counts of this clonotype. The J gene is TRBJ2-7, the V gene TRBV6-1, with 7 bases matching TRBD1. V dropped 6 bases and J dropped 3; count of bases not matched to a gene: 14. Germline V gene data show CDR1 as MNHNS and CDR2 as SASEGT. CDR3 length: 16 amino acids. The DNA for the CDR3 is TGTGCCAGCAGCGACCTGTGGACAGGAAGACTCTACGAGCAGTACTTC. Protein: CASSDLWTGRLYEQYF.

This clonotype was found many times. V usage is TRBV6-2 or TRBV6-3 and J usage is TRBJ2-4; D possibly uses TRBD1 or TRBD2 (6 bases each). The germline gives CDR1 MNHEY, CDR2 SVGEGT. The CDR3 sequence is 14 residues long. The ends were cut back, 6 bases at V and 9 bases at J, with 18 bases in the middle. DNA of the CDR3: TGTGCCAGCAGGAGTATCCGGGGGCATCGCATTCAGTACTTC. As protein: CASRSIRGHRIQYF.

This clonotype was seen repeatedly, ten times or more. J is TRBJ1-2 and V is TRBV12-3 or TRBV12-4; D ambiguous. This CDR3 contains 13 residues. Trimming took 2 bases from V and 10 from J, leaving 14 bases between them. Written as DNA, the CDR3 is TGTGCCAGCAGTTTAAGAGCCCACAATGACTACACCTTC. It is translated as CASSLRAHNDYTF.

This clonotype was seen ten or more times. V gene TRBV6-1 combines with J gene TRBJ2-5; 7 bases map to TRBD2. Germline trimming cut 6 bases from V and 0 bases from J; bases unmatched to any gene: 4. The germline V gene encodes CDR1 MNHNS and CDR2 SASEGT. The CDR3 loop spans 14 amino acids. The CDR3 nucleotides read TGTGCCAGCAGGATCGGGAGGAACCAAGAGACCCAGTACTTC. This encodes CASRIGRNQETQYF.

This clonotype occurred many times. The chain employs TRBV4-1 and TRBJ2-7, with 8 bases that match TRBD2. The CDR3 runs to 18 residues. J lost 1 base, V lost 2 bases, and 13 bases had no gene match. From germline, CDR1 is MGHRA and CDR2 YSYEKL. The CDR3 reads CASSQHATRTSRSYEQYF. The CDR3 DNA sequence: TGCGCCAGCAGCCAACATGCTACAAGGACTAGCAGATCCTACGAGCAGTACTTC.

This clonotype has at least ten counts. The rearrangement joins TRBV9 to TRBJ1-3; D is unresolved. Germline V CDR1 and CDR2: SGDLS, YYNGEE. V was pared by 3 bases and J by 0 bases, with 4 bases between. The CDR3 extends over 13 amino acids. The CDR3 DNA sequence: TGTGCCAGCAGCGGACGCTCTGGAAACACCATATATTTT. This translates into CASSGRSGNTIYF.

Many counts were recorded for this clonotype. The chain uses TRBV19 and TRBJ1-2; 12 bases are a match to TRBD1. CDR3 length: 18 residues. V lost 6 bases and J lost 0; bases outside the gene matches: 11. From germline, CDR1 is LNHDA and CDR2 SQIVND (reference sequence). CDR3 in amino acids: CASSLTGTGGRTNYGYTF. As DNA, the CDR3 is TGTGCCAGTAGCTTAACCGGGACAGGGGGCCGCACTAACTATGGCTACACCTTC.

At least ten counts were recorded for this clonotype. The chain links TRBV24-1 to TRBJ2-5; D perhaps matches TRBD2 (6 bases). Trimming took 0 bases from V and 1 from J, leaving 8 bases between them. This CDR3 contains 15 residues. The V gene's germline CDR1 is KGHDR and CDR2 SFDVKD. This chain's CDR3 is CATSDLGSGQETQYF. DNA for the CDR3: TGTGCCACCAGTGATTTGGGTAGCGGCCAAGAGACCCAGTACTTC.

This clonotype was found many times. V usage is TRBV7-8 and J usage is TRBJ1-1, with D unclear. Germline CDR1 SGHVS, CDR2 FQNEAQ. The CDR3 length is 14 residues. V was pared by 5 bases and J by 4 bases, with 14 bases between. The CDR3 coding sequence is TGTGCCAGCAGCGGTGGGCTCCCCCCCACTGAAGCTTTCTTT. Residues: CASSGGLPPTEAFF.